The rows below give T cell receptor beta chains drawn from one sample of a study of blood T cells in healthy people across ages. TCRdb analysed the 5' RACE reads with MiXCR anew, one entry per CDR3 protein. The data contain under 950,000 distinct CDR3 sequences, 20% to 25% of them singletons. The specimen was blood. The receptors were gathered from a man in his 70s in good health. Both conserved end residues are part of each CDR3. A D gene is named only where the DNA matches it firmly. Some rows mark clone size as missing; the rest say once, few, many or name a class of expanded clone.

d_call clone_size j_call v_call cdr3_nt cdr3_aa
TRBD1 many TRBJ2-3 TRBV5-1 TGCGCCAGTAGGACAGGGGGCGCGACAGATACGCAGTATTTT CASRTGGATDTQYF
. few TRBJ1-2 TRBV29-1 TGCAGCGGGGCCGTGGGCGGCTATGGCTACACCTTC CSGAVGGYGYTF
. few TRBJ2-2 TRBV11-2 TGTGCCAGCAGCTCCGACTTAACCGGGGAGCTGTTTTTT CASSSDLTGELFF
. few TRBJ1-1 TRBV4-1 TGCGCCAGCAGCCTGACAGATAAGAACACTGAAGCTTTCTTT CASSLTDKNTEAFF
. few TRBJ1-2 TRBV6-6 TGTGCCAGCAGTAGGGACGGAGGCTATGGCTACACCTTC CASSRDGGYGYTF
. . TRBJ2-4 TRBV18 TGTGCCAGCTCCCCCGCGCGGGAAGAGTTATTTCGTGCCAAAAACATTCAGTACTTC CASSPAREELFRAKNIQYF
. once TRBJ1-2 TRBV11-3 TGTGCCAGCAGCTTAGGGGATGGGGGATCCCGCGGCTACACCTTC CASSLGDGGSRGYTF
. few TRBJ2-4 TRBV10-1 TGCGCCAGCAGTGAGTCAGGCAGGGACCCTCGGTACTTC CASSESGRDPRYF
TRBD2 few TRBJ2-3 TRBV5-1 TGCGCCAGCAGCTACCGACTAGCGGGAGGTGAGGGCACAGATACGCAGTATTTT CASSYRLAGGEGTDTQYF
. once TRBJ1-1 TRBV12-3/TRBV12-4 TGTGCCAGCAGGGAAGTACCGGGGACTGAAGCTTTCTTT CASREVPGTEAFF
TRBD1 few TRBJ2-7 TRBV5-1 TGCGCCAGCAGAGCCGGGACAGCCTACGAGCAGTACTTC CASRAGTAYEQYF
. . TRBJ1-1 TRBV12-3/TRBV12-4 TGTGCCAGCAGTGGGTTGAACACTGAAGCTTTCTTT CASSGLNTEAFF
. few TRBJ2-5 TRBV4-1 TGCGCCAGCAGCCAAGGGGCAGGGGCCGTACAAGAGACCCAGTACTTC CASSQGAGAVQETQYF
TRBD1 . TRBJ1-2 TRBV12-3/TRBV12-4 TGTGCCAGCAGTTCAGACAGGGCACATTATGGCTACACCTTC CASSSDRAHYGYTF
TRBD1 few TRBJ2-2 TRBV6-5 TGTGCCAGCAGTAAAGGACAGGGCGGGCTGTTTTTT CASSKGQGGLFF
. . TRBJ1-1 TRBV15 TGTGCCACCAGCAGAGATTTTTTGAACACTGAAGCTTTCTTT CATSRDFLNTEAFF
. . TRBJ2-3 TRBV10-3 TGTGCCACCCGACCCGATGATGGTGCCGATACGCAGTATTTT CATRPDDGADTQYF
TRBD2 . TRBJ2-3 TRBV29-1 TGCAGCGTTGAAGATCGGGGGGGTGCGGTTGAAGATACGCAGTATTTT CSVEDRGGAVEDTQYF
. few TRBJ1-1 TRBV27 TGTGCCAGCAGTTCAATCCCAGGGGACACTGAAGCTTTCTTT CASSSIPGDTEAFF
TRBD1 few TRBJ2-2 TRBV12-3/TRBV12-4 TGTGCCAGCAGAAAGACAGGGGGCCCGAACACCGGGGAGCTGTTTTTT CASRKTGGPNTGELFF
TRBD2 many TRBJ2-3 TRBV7-2 TGTGCCAGCAGCGCATATAGCGGGAGTTCGCAGTATTTT CASSAYSGSSQYF
TRBD2 few TRBJ2-3 TRBV28 TGTGCCAGCAGAGAACCGGGACTAGCGGGGGTCTATACGCAGTATTTT CASREPGLAGVYTQYF
. few TRBJ1-1 TRBV14 TGTGCCAGCAGCCATCAGACAGGCCTGAACACTGAAGCTTTCTTT CASSHQTGLNTEAFF
. . TRBJ1-2 TRBV2 TGTGCCAGCAACTGGGGGAGAGTTGGTGATGGCTACACCTTC CASNWGRVGDGYTF
TRBD2 . TRBJ2-1 TRBV10-3 TGTGCCATCAGCCCTGGACTAGCGGGAGTAGTGGGCTCCTACAATGAGCAGTTCTTC CAISPGLAGVVGSYNEQFF
. many TRBJ2-5 TRBV29-1 TGCAGCGTTGCCCCCCCCCCAACAGGGCCGGACTTAGAGACCCAGTACTTC CSVAPPPTGPDLETQYF
. few TRBJ2-3 TRBV20-1 TGCAGTGCTAGAGAAAACACATTTAGCACAGATACGCAGTATTTT CSARENTFSTDTQYF
. . TRBJ1-2 TRBV20-1 TGCAGTGCTAGAGATCGCTGGGGTGGCTATGGCTACACCTTC CSARDRWGGYGYTF
. . TRBJ2-5 TRBV20-1 TGCAGTGCGGGGGGCCACGGGGAGACCCAGTACTTC CSAGGHGETQYF
. few TRBJ2-2 TRBV5-1 TGCGCCAGCAGCTTGGTACTCATGAACACCGGGGAGCTGTTTTTT CASSLVLMNTGELFF
. . TRBJ2-7 TRBV7-7 TGTGCCAGCAGCTGGCTGGCGAAATTCTACGAGCAGTACTTC CASSWLAKFYEQYF
. few TRBJ1-1 TRBV7-8 TGTGCCAGCAGCATGAACAGGGTGAGGGTGAACACTGAAGCTTTCTTT CASSMNRVRVNTEAFF
. . TRBJ2-1 TRBV2 TGTGCCAGCAGTGACGGGCCGTCCTACAATGAGCAGTTCTTC CASSDGPSYNEQFF
. . TRBJ2-1 TRBV12-3/TRBV12-4 TGTGCCAGCAGTTTTCTGGGGAGGAATGAGCAGTTCTTC CASSFLGRNEQFF
. . TRBJ2-3 TRBV5-1 TGCGCCAGCAAGCTTGTTAGCGGAGCTAGCACAGATACGCAGTATTTT CASKLVSGASTDTQYF
. . TRBJ1-6 TRBV12-3/TRBV12-4 TGTGCCAGCAGTCCCCAGGGCATCAATTCACCCCTCCACTTT CASSPQGINSPLHF
. few TRBJ2-1 TRBV5-5 TGTGCCAGCAGCCCTAACGGGGTCTACAATGAGCAGTTCTTC CASSPNGVYNEQFF
. . TRBJ2-2 TRBV28 TGTGCCAGCAGTTCCCGGGCCCGGGACACCGGGGAGCTGTTTTTT CASSSRARDTGELFF
. . TRBJ1-4 TRBV7-2 TGTGCCAGCAGCTTACAACCCGGGGCTGATGAAAAACTGTTTTTT CASSLQPGADEKLFF
TRBD2 . TRBJ2-1 TRBV9 TGTGCCAGCAGCGTAGCTCCCCTATTCCAGCGGGACCGGGTGGAGCAGTTCTTC CASSVAPLFQRDRVEQFF
TRBD1 . TRBJ2-1 TRBV10-3 TGTGCCATCAGTGTGGACAGGGACGGCAATGAGCAGTTCTTC CAISVDRDGNEQFF
. few TRBJ1-1 TRBV10-1 TGCGCCAGCAGTGAGTCGAAGGCAGGGGAGGGTGAAGCTTTCTTT CASSESKAGEGEAFF
. . TRBJ2-2 TRBV2 TGTGCCAGCAGCGAGAGGGCAGGGGAGCTGTTTTTT CASSERAGELFF
. . TRBJ2-1 TRBV10-3 TGTGCCATCACCGAGGGACTCCCCCTCGATGAGCAGTTCTTC CAITEGLPLDEQFF
TRBD2 . TRBJ2-7 TRBV6-5 TGTGCCAGCAGCCCCCAGCGGGGGGTCTACGAGCAGTACTTC CASSPQRGVYEQYF